This T cell receptor (beta chain) was documented in a study of cytomegalovirus exposure and HLA in healthy donors. The V gene's germline CDR1 is SNHLY and CDR2 FYNNEI. J was trimmed by 8 bases and V by 2 bases; bases with no gene match: 13. There are 17 residues in the CDR3. The PCR contained 60 Vbeta and 13 Jbeta primers. The repertoire was sequenced with immunoSEQ multiplex PCR; TCRdb's copy has only in-frame clones and lacks some. The sample has 100,000 to 150,000 clones; over 75% are singletons. At sampling all donors were nominally healthy, likely with unrecorded immune exposures. The sequence was collected from a young man in good health and CMV-seropositive. The chain combines TRBV2 with TRBJ2-1; 9 bases fit TRBD2. The sequencing input was PBMCs. CDR3 sequence (DNA): TGTGCCAGCAGTGAAAAAACCCCGGGACTAGCCCGACATGAGCAGTTCTTC. Encoded protein: CASSEKTPGLARHEQFF.